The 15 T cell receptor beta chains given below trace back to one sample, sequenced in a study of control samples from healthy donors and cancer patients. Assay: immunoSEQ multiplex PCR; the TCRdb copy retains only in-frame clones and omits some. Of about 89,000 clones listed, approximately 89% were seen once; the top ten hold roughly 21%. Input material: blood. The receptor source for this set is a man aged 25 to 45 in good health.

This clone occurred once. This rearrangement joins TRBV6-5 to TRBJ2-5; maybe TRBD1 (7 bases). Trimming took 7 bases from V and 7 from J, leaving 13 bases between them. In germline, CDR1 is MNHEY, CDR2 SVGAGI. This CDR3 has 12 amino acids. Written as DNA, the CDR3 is TGTGCCAGCACCAGGGGGGTCGGGACCCAGTACTTC. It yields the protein CASTRGVGTQYF.

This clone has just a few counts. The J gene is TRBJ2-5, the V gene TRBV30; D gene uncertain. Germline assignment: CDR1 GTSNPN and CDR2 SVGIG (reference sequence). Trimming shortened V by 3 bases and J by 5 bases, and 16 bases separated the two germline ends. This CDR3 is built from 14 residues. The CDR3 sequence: CAWRPRQYAETQYF. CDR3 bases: TGTGCCTGGAGACCCCGGCAGTATGCGGAGACCCAGTACTTC.

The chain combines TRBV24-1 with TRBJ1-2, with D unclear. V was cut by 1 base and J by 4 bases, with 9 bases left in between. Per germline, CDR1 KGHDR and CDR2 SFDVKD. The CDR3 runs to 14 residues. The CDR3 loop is CATSDFSQAYGYTF. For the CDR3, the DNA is TGTGCCACCAGTGATTTCTCCCAGGCCTATGGCTACACCTTC.

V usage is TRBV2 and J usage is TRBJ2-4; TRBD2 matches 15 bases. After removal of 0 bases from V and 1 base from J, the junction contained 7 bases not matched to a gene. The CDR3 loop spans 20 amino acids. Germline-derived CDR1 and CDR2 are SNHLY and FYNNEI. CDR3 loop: CASSEAGTSGGLGAKNIQYF. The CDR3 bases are TGTGCCAGCAGTGAAGCGGGGACTAGCGGGGGGCTTGGTGCCAAAAACATTCAGTACTTC. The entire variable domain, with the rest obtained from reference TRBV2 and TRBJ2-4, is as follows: EPEVTQTPSHQVTQMGQEVILRCVPISNHLYFYWYRQILGQKVEFLVSFYNNEISEKSEIFDDQFSVERPDGSNFTLKIRSTKLEDSAMYFCASSEAGTSGGLGAKNIQYFGAGTRLSVL.

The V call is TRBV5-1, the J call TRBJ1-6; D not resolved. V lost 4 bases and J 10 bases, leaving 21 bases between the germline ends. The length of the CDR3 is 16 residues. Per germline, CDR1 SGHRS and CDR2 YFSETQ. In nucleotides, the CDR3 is TGCGCCAGCAGCGGCGGCGGCACCGGAGATGGGTCACCCCTCCACTTT. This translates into CASSGGGTGDGSPLHF.

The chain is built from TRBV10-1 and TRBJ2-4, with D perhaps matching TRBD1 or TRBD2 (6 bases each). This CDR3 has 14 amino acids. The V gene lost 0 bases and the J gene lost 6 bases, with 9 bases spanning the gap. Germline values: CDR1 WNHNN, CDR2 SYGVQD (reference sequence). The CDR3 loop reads CASSESGGSNIQYF. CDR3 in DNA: TGCGCCAGCAGTGAGTCAGGGGGGTCAAACATTCAGTACTTC.

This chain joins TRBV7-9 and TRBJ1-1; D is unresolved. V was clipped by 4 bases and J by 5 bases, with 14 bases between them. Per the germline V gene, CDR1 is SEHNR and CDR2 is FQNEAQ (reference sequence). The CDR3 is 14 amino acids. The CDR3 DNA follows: TGTGCCAGCAGCTCCAGGACGGACCTTACTGAAGCTTTCTTT. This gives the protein CASSSRTDLTEAFF. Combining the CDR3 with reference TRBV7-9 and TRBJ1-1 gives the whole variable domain DTGVSQNPRHKITKRGQNVTFRCDPISEHNRLYWYRQTLGQGPEFLTYFQNEAQLEKSRLLSDRFSAERPKGSFSTLEIQRTEQGDSAMYLCASSSRTDLTEAFFGQGTRLTVV.

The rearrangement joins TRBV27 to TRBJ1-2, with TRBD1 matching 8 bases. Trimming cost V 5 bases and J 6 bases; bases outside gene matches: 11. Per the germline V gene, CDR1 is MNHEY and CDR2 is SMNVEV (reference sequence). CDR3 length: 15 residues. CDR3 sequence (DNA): TGTGCCAGCAGTCGGCAGGGACAGGCCGTGAATGGCTACACCTTC. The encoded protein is CASSRQGQAVNGYTF.

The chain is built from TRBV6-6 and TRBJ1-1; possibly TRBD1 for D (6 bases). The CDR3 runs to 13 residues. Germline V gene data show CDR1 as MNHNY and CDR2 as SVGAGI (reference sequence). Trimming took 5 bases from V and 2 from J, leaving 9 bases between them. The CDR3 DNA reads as TGTGCCAGCAGTACTGGGACAAACACTGAAGCTTTCTTT. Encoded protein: CASSTGTNTEAFF.

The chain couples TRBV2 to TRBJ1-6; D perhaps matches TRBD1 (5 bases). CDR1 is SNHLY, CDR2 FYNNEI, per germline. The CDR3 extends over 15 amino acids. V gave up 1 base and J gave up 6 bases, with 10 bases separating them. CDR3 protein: CASSEVGQGNSPLHF. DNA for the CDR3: TGTGCCAGCAGTGAAGTTGGGCAGGGTAATTCACCCCTCCACTTT.

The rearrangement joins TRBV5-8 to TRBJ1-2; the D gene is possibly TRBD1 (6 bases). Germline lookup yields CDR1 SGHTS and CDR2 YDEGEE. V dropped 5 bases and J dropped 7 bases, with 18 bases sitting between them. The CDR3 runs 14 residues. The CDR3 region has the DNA TGTGCCAGCAGTCGGGACACCTTAGAGAGTGGCTACACCTTC. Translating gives CASSRDTLESGYTF.

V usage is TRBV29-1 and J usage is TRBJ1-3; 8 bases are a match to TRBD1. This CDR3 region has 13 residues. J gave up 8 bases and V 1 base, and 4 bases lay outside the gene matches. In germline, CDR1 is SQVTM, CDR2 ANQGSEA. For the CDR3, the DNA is TGCAGCGTTGAAGTGGGACAGGCTGACACCATATATTTT. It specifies CSVEVGQADTIYF.

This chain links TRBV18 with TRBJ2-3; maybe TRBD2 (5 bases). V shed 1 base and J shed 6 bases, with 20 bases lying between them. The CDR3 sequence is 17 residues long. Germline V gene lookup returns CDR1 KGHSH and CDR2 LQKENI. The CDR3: CASSPRATGLSGDTQYF. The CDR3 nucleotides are TGTGCCAGCTCACCACGGGCAACGGGGTTATCGGGGGATACGCAGTATTTT.

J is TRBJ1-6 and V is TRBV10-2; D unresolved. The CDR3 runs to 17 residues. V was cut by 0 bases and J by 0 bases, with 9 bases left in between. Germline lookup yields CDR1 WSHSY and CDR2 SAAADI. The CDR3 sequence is CASSESPPRSYNSPLHF. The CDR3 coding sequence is TGCGCCAGCAGTGAGTCCCCACCTCGCTCCTATAATTCACCCCTCCACTTT.

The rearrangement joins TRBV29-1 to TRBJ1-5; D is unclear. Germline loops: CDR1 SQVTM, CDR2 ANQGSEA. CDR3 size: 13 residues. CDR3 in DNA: TGCAGGGCACCTGGGAAAAGCAATCAGCCCCAGCATTTT. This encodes CRAPGKSNQPQHF.